This T cell receptor beta chain was sequenced during a study of cytomegalovirus exposure and HLA in healthy donors. Study-wide results and caveats: A list of about 180 TCR beta chains associated with cytomegalovirus was given. At a 0.05 false discovery rate, a later analysis found 16,951 TCR beta sequences to be associated with HLA alleles.

This PCR relied on a set of 60 Vbeta primers and 13 Jbeta primers. Generated by immunoSEQ multiplex PCR, the TCRdb table keeps only in-frame clones and is missing some. The sample lists 170,000 or so clones, 70% to 85% seen once, with roughly 5% in the top ten. The CDR3 covers 16 residues. The germline V gene has CDR1 SEHNR and CDR2 FQNEAQ (reference sequence). Between the trimmed V and J ends, which lost 4 bases and 5 bases, there was a span of 18 bases. Notes on this clone: Its antigen is unknown.

This sequence was found in a man aged 18 to 29 in good health and CMV-seronegative. The chain employs TRBV7-9 and TRBJ1-5, with D hard to call. The sample comprised PBMCs. The CDR3, as DNA: TGTGCCAGCAGCTACTACGGGATGAGAGGATATCAGCCCCAGCATTTT. This codes for CASSYYGMRGYQPQHF. The full variable domain, completed using reference TRBV7-9 and TRBJ1-5, is DTGVSQNPRHKITKRGQNVTFRCDPISEHNRLYWYRQTLGQGPEFLTYFQNEAQLEKSRLLSDRFSAERPKGSFSTLEIQRTEQGDSAMYLCASSYYGMRGYQPQHFGDGTRLSIL.